Listed below are T cell receptor beta chains from one sample, sequenced in a study of tumor and adjacent non-tumor tissue in lung cancer. TCRdb re-called the multiplex PCR reads through MiXCR, storing one row per CDR3 protein. Here the sample spans fewer than 120,000 distinct CDR3 sequences, about 87% being singletons. Sample: lung tumor tissue. The receptors stem from a man between 65 and 85 years old with non-small cell lung cancer. Both conserved end residues are part of each CDR3. D genes are given only for firm matches. The size field is filled for only some rows; it gives once, few, many or a size class.

>TRBV5-1|NA|TRBJ2-7|NA
CASSLETYHFYDQYF
TGCGCCAGCAGCTTGGAAACATACCACTTCTACGACCAGTACTTC
>TRBV6-2/TRBV6-3|NA|TRBJ2-1|NA
CASRRTYWEDNEQFF
TGTGCCAGCAGGCGGACATACTGGGAGGACAATGAGCAGTTCTTC
>TRBV4-2|NA|TRBJ1-5|NA
CVSGRDTLSNQPQHF
TGTGTCAGCGGCCGTGACACTCTTAGCAATCAACCCCAGCATTTT
>TRBV11-2|TRBD1|TRBJ2-2|NA
CASNLVDTGVAVELFF
TGTGCCAGCAACTTAGTGGACACAGGGGTTGCCGTGGAGCTGTTTTTT
>TRBV4-2|NA|TRBJ1-1|NA
CASSQDRELEVFF
TGTGCCAGCAGCCAAGATCGAGAGCTTGAAGTTTTCTTT
>TRBV28|NA|TRBJ1-5|NA
CVSSFSGSNQPQHF
TGTGTCAGCAGTTTCTCGGGAAGCAATCAGCCCCAGCATTTT
>TRBV29-1|NA|TRBJ2-7|NA
CSVEGKGTVLIYEQYF
TGCAGCGTTGAAGGAAAAGGGACGGTGTTGATCTACGAGCAGTACTTC
>TRBV29-1|NA|TRBJ2-5|NA
CIVEVWGETQYF
TGCATCGTTGAAGTGTGGGGAGAGACCCAGTACTTC
>TRBV4-1|TRBD1|TRBJ1-2|once
CASRRAGQSFDGYTF
TGCGCCAGCAGACGCGCGGGACAGAGTTTTGATGGCTATACCTTC
>TRBV5-6|NA|TRBJ2-5|many
CASSLRGGANQETQYF
TGTGCCAGCAGCTTGCGAGGCGGGGCTAACCAAGAGACCCAGTACTTC
>TRBV20-1|NA|TRBJ2-1|NA
CSARDLDRGSYNELFF
TGCAGTGCTAGAGATCTGGACAGAGGCTCTTACAATGAGCTGTTCTTC
>TRBV5-1|TRBD2|TRBJ2-7|many
CASSLGLAYYEQYF
TGCGCCAGCAGCCTGGGACTAGCCTACTACGAGCAGTACTTC
>TRBV4-2|TRBD2|TRBJ2-7|NA
CAISRAGGPHEQYF
TGTGCCATCAGCCGAGCGGGAGGTCCCCACGAGCAATACTTC
>TRBV7-8|TRBD1|TRBJ1-1|NA
CGRSSHAGGNTEAFF
TGTGGCAGAAGCTCGCACGCAGGGGGCAACACTGAAGCTTTCTTT
>TRBV6-1|NA|TRBJ1-2|NA
CVTSVGTMWGYTF
TGTGTCACCAGTGTAGGGACAATGTGGGGCTACACCTTC
>TRBV12-3/TRBV12-4|TRBD1|TRBJ1-6|NA
CARTPGTGGYNSPLHF
TGTGCCAGGACCCCCGGGACAGGGGGCTATAATTCACCCCTCCATTTT
>TRBV20-1|NA|TRBJ1-6|NA
CSATRGGDSPPHF
TGCAGTGCCACACGGGGGGGTGATTCACCCCCCCACTTT
>TRBV20-1|NA|TRBJ2-7|NA
CSARVPVQRPYEQYF
TGCAGTGCTAGAGTCCCGGTACAAAGACCCTATGAGCAGTACTTC
>TRBV12-3/TRBV12-4|TRBD2|TRBJ2-1|NA
CASRTSGTFYNEEFF
TGTGCCAGCAGGACTAGCGGGACGTTCTACAATGAAGAGTTCTTC
>TRBV2|NA|TRBJ2-1|once
CASSGIHGNYNEQFF
TGTGCCAGCAGTGGGATACATGGGAACTACAATGAGCAGTTCTTC
>TRBV2|NA|TRBJ1-2|NA
CASRPDGADYGYTF
TGTGCCAGCAGACCGGACGGTGCTGATTATGGCTACACCTTC
>TRBV6-2/TRBV6-3|NA|TRBJ2-1|NA
CTSSSTIPHAEFF
TGTACCAGCAGTTCTACAATTCCGCACGCGGAGTTCTTC